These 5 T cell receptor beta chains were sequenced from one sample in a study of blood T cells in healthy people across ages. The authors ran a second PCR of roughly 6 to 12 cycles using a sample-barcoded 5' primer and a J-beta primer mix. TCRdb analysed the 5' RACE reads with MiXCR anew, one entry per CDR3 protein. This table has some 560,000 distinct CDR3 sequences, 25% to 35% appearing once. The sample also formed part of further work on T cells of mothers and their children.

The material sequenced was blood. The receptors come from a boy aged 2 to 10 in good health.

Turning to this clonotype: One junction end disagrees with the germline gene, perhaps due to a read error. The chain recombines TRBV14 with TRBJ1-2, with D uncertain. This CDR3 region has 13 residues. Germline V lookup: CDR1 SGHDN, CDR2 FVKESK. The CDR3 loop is CASTQNLGDSYTF. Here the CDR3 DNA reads TGTGCCAGCACCCAAAATCTCGGGGATTCCTACACCTTC.

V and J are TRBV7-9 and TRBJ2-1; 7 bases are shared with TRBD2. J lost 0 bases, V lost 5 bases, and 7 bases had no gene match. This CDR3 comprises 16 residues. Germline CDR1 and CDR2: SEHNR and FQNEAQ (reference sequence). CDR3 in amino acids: CASSVSGRASYNEQFF. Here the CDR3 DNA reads TGTGCCAGCAGCGTTAGTGGGAGGGCCTCCTACAATGAGCAGTTCTTC.

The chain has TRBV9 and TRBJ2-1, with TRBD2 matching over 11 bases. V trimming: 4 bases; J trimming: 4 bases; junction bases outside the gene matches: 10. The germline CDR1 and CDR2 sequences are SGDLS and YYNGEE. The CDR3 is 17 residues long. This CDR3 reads CASSPEFGTSGYNEQFF. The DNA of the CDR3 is TGTGCCAGCAGCCCAGAGTTTGGGACTAGCGGTTACAATGAGCAGTTCTTC.

The CDR3, as DNA: TGTGCCAGTACCATCAGGGGTGGAAACACTGAAGCTTTCTTT. The encoded protein is CASTIRGGNTEAFF. The chain carries TRBV19 and TRBJ1-1; D may be TRBD1 (6 bases). CDR3 length: 14 residues. CDR1 is LNHDA and CDR2 is SQIVND in the germline V gene (reference sequence). With 7 bases removed from V and 2 bases from J, the gap between germline ends came to 14 bases.

Here the CDR3 reads CAATGTDYNEQFF. DNA for the CDR3: TGTGCCGCGACCGGGACGGACTACAATGAGCAGTTCTTC. The V call is TRBV6-5, the J call TRBJ2-1; D may be TRBD1 or TRBD2 (5 bases each). V lost 11 bases and J 3 bases, leaving 14 bases between the germline ends. From germline, CDR1 is MNHEY and CDR2 SVGAGI. This CDR3 is built from 13 residues.